This note documents a single T cell receptor (beta chain) sequence. Antigen specificity is unknown. Other nucleotide sequences in the sample specify the same CDR3. This record comes from a study of shared clonotypes between healthy human individuals. A CD45RA-negative memory subset and a CD45RA+ naive subset were separated from the CD4+ cells. Findings of the study overall: Relative to their counterparts shared across all four donors, non-shared clonotypes exhibited diminished generation probabilities.

The CDR3 runs to 14 residues. V was trimmed by 0 bases and J by 4 bases, leaving 9 bases between them. Germline CDR1 is MNHEY and CDR2 is SVGAGI. Methods used by the authors: Junction-only immunoSEQ sequences carried no quality scores, so filtering differed. Clones were sequenced by immunoSEQ multiplex PCR, and TCRdb holds only the in-frame ones, with some missing. V, J and clone size reflect that table, while D and trimming were determined from the DNA. The top ten clones hold about 1.5% of a sample with 950,000 to 1,300,000 clones, 60% to 80% of them seen once. The receptor was derived from a man between 18 and 35 years old in good health. The chain links TRBV6-5 to TRBJ1-2; D gene unclear. Source material: memory CD4+ T cells sorted from blood. Subset: CD45RA-negative fraction. CDR3 sequence: CASSYSRLGYGYTF. CDR3 in DNA: TGTGCCAGCAGTTACTCGCGCCTTGGCTATGGCTACACCTTC.